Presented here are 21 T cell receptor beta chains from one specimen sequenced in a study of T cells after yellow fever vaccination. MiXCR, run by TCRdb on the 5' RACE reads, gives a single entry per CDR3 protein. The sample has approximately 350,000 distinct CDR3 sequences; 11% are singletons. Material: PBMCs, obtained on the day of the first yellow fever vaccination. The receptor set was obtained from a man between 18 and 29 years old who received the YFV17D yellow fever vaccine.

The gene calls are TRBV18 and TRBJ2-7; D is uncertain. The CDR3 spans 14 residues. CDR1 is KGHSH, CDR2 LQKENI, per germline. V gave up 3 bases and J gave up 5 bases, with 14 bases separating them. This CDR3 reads CASSPTDGYHEQYV. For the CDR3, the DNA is TGTGCCAGCTCACCTACGGACGGGTACCACGAGCAGTACGTC.

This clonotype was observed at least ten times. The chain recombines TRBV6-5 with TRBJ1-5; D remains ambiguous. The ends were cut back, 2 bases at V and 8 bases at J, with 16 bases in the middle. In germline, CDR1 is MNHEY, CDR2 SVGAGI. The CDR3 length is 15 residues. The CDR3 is CASSYGPPSLEPQHF. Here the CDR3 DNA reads TGTGCCAGCAGTTACGGGCCCCCTAGCCTCGAGCCCCAGCATTTT.

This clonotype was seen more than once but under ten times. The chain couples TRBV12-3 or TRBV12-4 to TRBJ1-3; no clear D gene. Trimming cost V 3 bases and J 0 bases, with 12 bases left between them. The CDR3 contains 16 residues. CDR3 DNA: TGTGCCAGCAGTTTTGGAGGCGCCGGCTCTGGAAACACCATATATTTT. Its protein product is CASSFGGAGSGNTIYF.

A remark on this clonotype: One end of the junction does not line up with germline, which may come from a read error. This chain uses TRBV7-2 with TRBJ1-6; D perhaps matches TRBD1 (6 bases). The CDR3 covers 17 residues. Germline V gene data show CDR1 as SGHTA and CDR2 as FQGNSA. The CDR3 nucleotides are TGTGCCAGCAGCTCCCAGCCCCCCGGTAGGGGGGGAGTACCCCTCCAATTT. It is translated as CASSSQPPGRGGVPLQF.

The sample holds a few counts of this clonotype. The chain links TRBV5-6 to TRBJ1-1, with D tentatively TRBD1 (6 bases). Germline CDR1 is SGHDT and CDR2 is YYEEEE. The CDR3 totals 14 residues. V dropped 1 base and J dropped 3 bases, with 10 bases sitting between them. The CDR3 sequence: CASSLPGADTEAFF. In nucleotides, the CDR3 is TGTGCCAGCAGCTTGCCGGGGGCGGACACTGAAGCTTTCTTT.

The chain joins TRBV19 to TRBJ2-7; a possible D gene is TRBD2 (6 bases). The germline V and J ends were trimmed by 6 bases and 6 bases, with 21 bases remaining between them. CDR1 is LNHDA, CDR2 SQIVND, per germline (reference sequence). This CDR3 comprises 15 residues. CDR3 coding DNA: TGTGCCAGTAGATCGGTCGGAAGGGAGGTAGGCGAGCAGTACTTC. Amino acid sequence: CASRSVGREVGEQYF. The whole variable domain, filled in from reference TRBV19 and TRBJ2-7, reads DGGITQSPKYLFRKEGQNVTLSCEQNLNHDAMYWYRQDPGQGLRLIYYSQIVNDFQKGDIAEGYSVSREKKESFPLTVTSAQKNPTAFYLCASRSVGREVGEQYFGPGTRLTVT.

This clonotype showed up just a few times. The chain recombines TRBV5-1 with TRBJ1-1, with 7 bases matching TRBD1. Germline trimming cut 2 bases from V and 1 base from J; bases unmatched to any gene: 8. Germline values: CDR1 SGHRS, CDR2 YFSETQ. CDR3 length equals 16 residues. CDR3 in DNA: TGCGCCAGCAGCTTCACAGGGGCTGGGGGGAACACTGAAGCTTTCTTT. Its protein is CASSFTGAGGNTEAFF. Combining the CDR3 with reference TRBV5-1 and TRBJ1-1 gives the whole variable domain KAGVTQTPRYLIKTRGQQVTLSCSPISGHRSVSWYQQTPGQGLQFLFEYFSETQRNKGNFPGRFSGRQFSNSRSEMNVSTLELGDSALYLCASSFTGAGGNTEAFFGQGTRLTVV.

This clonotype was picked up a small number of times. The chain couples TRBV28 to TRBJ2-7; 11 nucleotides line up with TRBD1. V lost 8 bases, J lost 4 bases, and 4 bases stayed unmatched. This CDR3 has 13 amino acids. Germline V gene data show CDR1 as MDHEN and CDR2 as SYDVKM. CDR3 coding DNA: TGTGCCAGCGGAGGGACAGGGGGGTACGAGCAGTACGTC. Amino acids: CASGGTGGYEQYV.

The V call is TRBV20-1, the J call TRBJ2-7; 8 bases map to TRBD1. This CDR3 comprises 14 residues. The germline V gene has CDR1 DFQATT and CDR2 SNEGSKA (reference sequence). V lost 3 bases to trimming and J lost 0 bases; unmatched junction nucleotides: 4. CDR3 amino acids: CSASGQGASYEQYV. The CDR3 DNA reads TGCAGTGCTAGTGGACAGGGAGCCTCCTACGAGCAGTACGTC.

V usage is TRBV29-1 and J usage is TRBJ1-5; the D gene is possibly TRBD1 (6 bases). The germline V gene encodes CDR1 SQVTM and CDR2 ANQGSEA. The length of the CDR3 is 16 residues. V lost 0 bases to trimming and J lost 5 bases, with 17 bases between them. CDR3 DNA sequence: TGCAGCGTTGAAGACAACCGGACAGACGAGGATCAGCCCCAGCATTTT. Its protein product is CSVEDNRTDEDQPQHF.

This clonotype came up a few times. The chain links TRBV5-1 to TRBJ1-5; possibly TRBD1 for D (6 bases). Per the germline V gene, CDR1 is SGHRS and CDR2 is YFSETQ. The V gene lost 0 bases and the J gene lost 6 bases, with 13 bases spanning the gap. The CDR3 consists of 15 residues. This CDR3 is CASSLATGKGQPQHF. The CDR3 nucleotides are TGCGCCAGCAGCTTGGCGACAGGCAAGGGTCAGCCCCAGCATTTT.

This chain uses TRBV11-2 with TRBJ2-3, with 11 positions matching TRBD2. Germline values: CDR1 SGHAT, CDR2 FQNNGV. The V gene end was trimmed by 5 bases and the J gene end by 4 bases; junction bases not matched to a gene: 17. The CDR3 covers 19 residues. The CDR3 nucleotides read TGTGCCAGCAGCCTACGTAGGGAGCCGGGACTAGCGGAACCAGATACGCAGTATTTT. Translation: CASSLRREPGLAEPDTQYF.

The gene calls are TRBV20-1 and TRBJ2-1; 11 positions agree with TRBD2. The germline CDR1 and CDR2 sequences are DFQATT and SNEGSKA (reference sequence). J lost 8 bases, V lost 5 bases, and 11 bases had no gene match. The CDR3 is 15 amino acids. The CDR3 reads CSAGLAGGQLDEQFF. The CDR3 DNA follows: TGCAGTGCTGGTTTAGCGGGGGGGCAGTTGGATGAGCAGTTCTTC.

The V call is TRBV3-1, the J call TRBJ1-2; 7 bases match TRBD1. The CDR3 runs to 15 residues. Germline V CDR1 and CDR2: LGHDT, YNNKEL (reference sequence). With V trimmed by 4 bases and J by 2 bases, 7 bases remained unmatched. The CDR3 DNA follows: TGTGCCAGCAGCCCAGCAGGGGGAGGCAACTATGGCTACACCTTC. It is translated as CASSPAGGGNYGYTF.

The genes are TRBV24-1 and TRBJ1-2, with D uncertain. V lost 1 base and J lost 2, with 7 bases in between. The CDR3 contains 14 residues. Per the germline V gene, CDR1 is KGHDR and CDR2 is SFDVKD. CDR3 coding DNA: TGTGCCACCAGTGATTTCAGGCACAACTATGGCTACACCTTC. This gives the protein CATSDFRHNYGYTF.

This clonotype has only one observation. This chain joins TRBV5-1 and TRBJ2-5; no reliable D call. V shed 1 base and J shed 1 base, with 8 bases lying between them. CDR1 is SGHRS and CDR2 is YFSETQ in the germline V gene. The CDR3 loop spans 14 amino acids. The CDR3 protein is CASSLIHGQETQYF. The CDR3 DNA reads TGCGCCAGCAGCTTGATACACGGCCAAGAGACCCAGTACTTC.

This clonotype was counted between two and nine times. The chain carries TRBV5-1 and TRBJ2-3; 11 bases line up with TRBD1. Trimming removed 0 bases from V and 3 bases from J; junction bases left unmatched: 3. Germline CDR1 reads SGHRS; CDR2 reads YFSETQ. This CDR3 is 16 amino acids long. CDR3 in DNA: TGCGCCAGCAGCTTGGCCGGGACAGGGGGTACAGATACGCAGTATTTT. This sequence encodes CASSLAGTGGTDTQYF.

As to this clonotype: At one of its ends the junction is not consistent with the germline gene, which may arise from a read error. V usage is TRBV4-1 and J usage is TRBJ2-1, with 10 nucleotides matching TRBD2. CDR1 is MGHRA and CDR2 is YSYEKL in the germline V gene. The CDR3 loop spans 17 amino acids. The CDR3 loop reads CASSQAGLAADYNEQFF. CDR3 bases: TGCGCCAGCAGTCAAGCCGGACTAGCGGCGGACTACAATGAGCAGTTCTTC.

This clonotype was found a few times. The CDR3 spells CASSFGTGIEEKLFF. Here the CDR3 DNA reads TGTGCCAGCAGCTTTGGGACAGGGATAGAAGAAAAACTGTTTTTT. The rearrangement uses TRBV5-5 and TRBJ1-4; TRBD1 aligns across 9 bases. Germline V gene data show CDR1 as SGHKS and CDR2 as YYEKEE (reference sequence). Trimming removed 2 bases from V and 8 bases from J; junction bases left unmatched: 7. The CDR3 has 15 residues.

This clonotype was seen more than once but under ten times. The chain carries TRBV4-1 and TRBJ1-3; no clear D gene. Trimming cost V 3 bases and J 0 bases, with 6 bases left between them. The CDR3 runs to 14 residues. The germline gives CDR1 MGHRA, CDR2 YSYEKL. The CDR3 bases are TGCGCCAGCAGCCAGCAGAGCTCTGGAAACACCATATATTTT. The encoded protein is CASSQQSSGNTIYF.

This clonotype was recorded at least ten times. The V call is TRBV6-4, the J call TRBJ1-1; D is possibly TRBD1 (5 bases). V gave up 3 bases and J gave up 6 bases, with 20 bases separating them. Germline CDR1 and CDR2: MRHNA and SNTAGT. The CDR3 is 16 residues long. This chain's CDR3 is CASSEGEGAGHAEAFF. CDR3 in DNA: TGTGCCAGCAGTGAAGGAGAAGGGGCCGGGCACGCTGAAGCTTTCTTT.